This section outlines one T cell receptor beta chain sequence together with its context. Its antigen is unidentified. These data originate in a study of cytomegalovirus exposure and HLA in healthy donors. Whole-study results and caveats: One variant, a missense change in DCLRE1C, was linked in a later analysis to TCR beta V- and J-gene trimming. An analysis that was carried out later associated some 17,000 TCR beta sequences with HLA alleles at 0.05 false discovery rate.

The CDR3 is made up of 15 amino acids. Germline V gene data show CDR1 as MNHEY and CDR2 as SMNVEV (reference sequence). V shed 3 bases and J shed 5 bases, with 15 bases lying between them. With 60 Vbeta and 13 Jbeta primers, the PCR was carried out. Using immunoSEQ multiplex PCR, the repertoire was profiled, and TCRdb retains in-frame clones only, with some absent. Among tens of thousands of clones listed, 82% were seen once. This receptor was identified in a man aged 30 to 45 in good health and CMV-seropositive. This chain uses TRBV27 with TRBJ2-3; D call uncertain. Sequenced material: PBMCs. As DNA, the CDR3 is TGTGCCAGCAGTTTCACGGGTGTCTTTATAGATACGCAGTATTTT. Translation gives CASSFTGVFIDTQYF.